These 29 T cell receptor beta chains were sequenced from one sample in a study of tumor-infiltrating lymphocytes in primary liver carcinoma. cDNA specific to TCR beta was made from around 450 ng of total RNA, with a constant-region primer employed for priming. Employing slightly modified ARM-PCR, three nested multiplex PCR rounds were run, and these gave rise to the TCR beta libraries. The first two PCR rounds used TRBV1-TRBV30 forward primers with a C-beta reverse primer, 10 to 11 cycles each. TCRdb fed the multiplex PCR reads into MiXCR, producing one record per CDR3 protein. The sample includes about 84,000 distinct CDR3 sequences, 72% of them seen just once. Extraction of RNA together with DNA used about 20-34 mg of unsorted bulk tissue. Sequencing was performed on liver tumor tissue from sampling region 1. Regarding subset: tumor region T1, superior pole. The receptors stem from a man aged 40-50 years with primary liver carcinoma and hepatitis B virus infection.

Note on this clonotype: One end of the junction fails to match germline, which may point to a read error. The CDR3 nucleotides read TGTGTCATCAGTGAGCGGGTGGAGACACAGCACTTC. It encodes CVISERVETQHF. The chain carries TRBV10-3 and TRBJ2-5, with D possibly matching TRBD2 (6 bases). Germline CDR1 is ENHRY and CDR2 is SYGVKD. The CDR3 runs 12 residues.

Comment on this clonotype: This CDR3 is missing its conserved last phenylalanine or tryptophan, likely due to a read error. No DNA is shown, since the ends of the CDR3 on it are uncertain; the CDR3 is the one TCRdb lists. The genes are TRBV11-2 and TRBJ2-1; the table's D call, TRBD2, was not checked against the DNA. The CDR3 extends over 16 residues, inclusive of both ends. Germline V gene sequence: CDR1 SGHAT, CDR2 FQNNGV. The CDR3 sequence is CASSYSSTSGRGDGFL.

CDR3 region: CASSVRQGYKDTQYF. CDR3 sequence (DNA): TGCGCCAGCAGCGTTAGACAGGGGTATAAGGATACGCAGTATTTT. V usage is TRBV5-1 and J usage is TRBJ2-3; 8 bases fit TRBD1. The trim removed 4 bases at V and 6 bases at J, leaving 10 bases unmatched. Germline V gene data show CDR1 as SGHRS and CDR2 as YFSETQ. CDR3 length: 15 amino acids.

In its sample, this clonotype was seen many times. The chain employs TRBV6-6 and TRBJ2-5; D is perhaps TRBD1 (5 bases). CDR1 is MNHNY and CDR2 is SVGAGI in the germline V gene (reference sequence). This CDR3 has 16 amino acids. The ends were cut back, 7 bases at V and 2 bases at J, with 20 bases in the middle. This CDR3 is CASTPLLQGPQETQYF. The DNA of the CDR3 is TGTGCCAGCACCCCCCTTCTCCAGGGCCCACAAGAGACCCAGTACTTC.

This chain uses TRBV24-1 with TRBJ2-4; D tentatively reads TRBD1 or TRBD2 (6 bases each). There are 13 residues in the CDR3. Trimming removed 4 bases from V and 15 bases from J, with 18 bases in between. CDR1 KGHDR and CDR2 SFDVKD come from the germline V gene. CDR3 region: CATSDPNGGGMYF. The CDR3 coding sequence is TGTGCCACCAGTGACCCAAACGGGGGCGGTATGTACTTC.

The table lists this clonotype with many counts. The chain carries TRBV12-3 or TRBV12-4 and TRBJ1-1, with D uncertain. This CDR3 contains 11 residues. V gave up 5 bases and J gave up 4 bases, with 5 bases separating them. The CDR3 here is CASSRSTEAFF. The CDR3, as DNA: TGTGCCAGCAGTAGATCCACTGAAGCTTTCTTT.

Here the CDR3 DNA reads TGTGCCAGCAGCTTGGGACGGGTTGGCAACGGGGAGCTGTTTTTT. Encoded protein: CASSLGRVGNGELFF. This sequence joins TRBV11-3 and TRBJ2-2, with D tentatively TRBD1 or TRBD2 (5 bases each). The V end lost 3 bases, the J end lost 7 bases, and 15 bases lay between the germline ends. CDR1 SGHNT and CDR2 YENEEA come from the germline V gene. The CDR3 extends over 15 amino acids.

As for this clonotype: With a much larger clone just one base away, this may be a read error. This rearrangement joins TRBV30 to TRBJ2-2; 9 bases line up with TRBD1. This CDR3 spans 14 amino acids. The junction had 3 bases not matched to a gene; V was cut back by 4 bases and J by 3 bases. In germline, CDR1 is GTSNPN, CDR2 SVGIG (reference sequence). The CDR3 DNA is TGTGCCTGGAACCGACAGGGGGACACCGGGGAGCTGTTTTTT. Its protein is CAWNRQGDTGELFF.

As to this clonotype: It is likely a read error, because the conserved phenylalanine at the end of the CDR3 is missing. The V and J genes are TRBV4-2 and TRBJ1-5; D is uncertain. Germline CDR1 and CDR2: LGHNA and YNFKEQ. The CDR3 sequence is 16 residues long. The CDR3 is CASNQDGLQPNRPQHL. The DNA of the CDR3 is TGTGCCAGCAACCAAGATGGGCTACAGCCGAATCGGCCCCAGCATCTT.

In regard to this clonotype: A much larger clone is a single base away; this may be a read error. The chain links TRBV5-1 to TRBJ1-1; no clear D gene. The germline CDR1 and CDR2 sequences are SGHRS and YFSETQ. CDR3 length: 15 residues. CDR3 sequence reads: CVSSFDGRYGAEAFF. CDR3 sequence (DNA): TGCGTCAGCAGCTTCGATGGCAGATATGGGGCTGAAGCTTTCTTT.

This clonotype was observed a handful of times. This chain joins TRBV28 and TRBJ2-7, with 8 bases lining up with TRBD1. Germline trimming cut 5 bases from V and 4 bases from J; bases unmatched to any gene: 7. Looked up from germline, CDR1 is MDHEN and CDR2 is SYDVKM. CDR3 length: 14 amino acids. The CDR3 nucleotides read TGTGCCAGCAGTAGGACAGGGATGACATACGAGCAGTACTTC. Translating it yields CASSRTGMTYEQYF. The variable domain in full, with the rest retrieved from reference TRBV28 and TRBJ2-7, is DVKVTQSSRYLVKRTGEKVFLECVQDMDHENMFWYRQDPGLGLRLIYFSYDVKMKEKGDIPEGYSVSREKKERFSLILESASTNQTSMYLCASSRTGMTYEQYFGPGTRLTVT.

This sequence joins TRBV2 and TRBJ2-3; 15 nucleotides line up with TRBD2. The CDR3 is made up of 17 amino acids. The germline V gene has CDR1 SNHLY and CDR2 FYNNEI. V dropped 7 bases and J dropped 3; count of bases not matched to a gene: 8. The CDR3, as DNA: TGTGCCAGCACAGGGACTAGCGGGAGGTGGGGTACAGATACGCAGTATTTT. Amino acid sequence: CASTGTSGRWGTDTQYF.

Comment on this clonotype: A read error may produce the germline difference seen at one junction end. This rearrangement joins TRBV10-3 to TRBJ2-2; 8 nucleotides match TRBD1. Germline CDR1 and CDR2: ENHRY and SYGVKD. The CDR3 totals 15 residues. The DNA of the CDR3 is TGTGCCATCATGGACAGGGCAGGACTCGGCGGGGAGTTGTTTTTT. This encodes CAIMDRAGLGGELFF.

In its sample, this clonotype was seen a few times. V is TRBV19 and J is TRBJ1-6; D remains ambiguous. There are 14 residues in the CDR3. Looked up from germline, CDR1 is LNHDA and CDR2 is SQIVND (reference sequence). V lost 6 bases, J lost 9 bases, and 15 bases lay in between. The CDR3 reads CASRADGVGSPLHF. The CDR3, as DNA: TGTGCCAGTAGAGCCGACGGGGTGGGTTCACCCCTCCACTTT. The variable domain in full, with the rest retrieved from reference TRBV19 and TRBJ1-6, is DGGITQSPKYLFRKEGQNVTLSCEQNLNHDAMYWYRQDPGQGLRLIYYSQIVNDFQKGDIAEGYSVSREKKESFPLTVTSAQKNPTAFYLCASRADGVGSPLHFGNGTRLTVT.

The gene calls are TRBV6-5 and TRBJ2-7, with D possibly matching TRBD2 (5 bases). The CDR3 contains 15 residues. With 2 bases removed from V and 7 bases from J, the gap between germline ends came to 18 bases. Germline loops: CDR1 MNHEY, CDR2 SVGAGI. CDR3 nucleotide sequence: TGTGCCAGCAGTTACGTCTCAGACGGGATAGGGGAGCAGTACTTC. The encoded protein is CASSYVSDGIGEQYF.

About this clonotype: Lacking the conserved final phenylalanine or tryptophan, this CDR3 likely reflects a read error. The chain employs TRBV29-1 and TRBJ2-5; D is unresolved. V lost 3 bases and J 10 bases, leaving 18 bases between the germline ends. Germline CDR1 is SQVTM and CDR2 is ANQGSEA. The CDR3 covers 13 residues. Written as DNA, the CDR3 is TGCAGCGTTGACCGGTACATTGGTGCGATCCAGTACTTG. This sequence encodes CSVDRYIGAIQYL.

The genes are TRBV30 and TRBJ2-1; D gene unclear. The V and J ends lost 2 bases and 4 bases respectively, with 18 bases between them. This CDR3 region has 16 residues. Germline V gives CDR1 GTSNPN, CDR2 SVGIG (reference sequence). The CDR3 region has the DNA TGTGCCTGGAGTCTGGATCCCCTTCCCGCATACAATGAGCAGTTCTTC. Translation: CAWSLDPLPAYNEQFF.

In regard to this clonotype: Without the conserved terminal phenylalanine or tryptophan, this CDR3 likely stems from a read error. CDR3 residues: CASSSWTGVAETQYL. CDR3 sequence (DNA): TGTGCAAGCTCATCTTGGACAGGGGTCGCGGAGACCCAGTACCTC. This rearrangement joins TRBV18 to TRBJ2-5, with 9 nucleotides matching TRBD1. Germline CDR1 reads KGHSH; CDR2 reads LQKENI. The CDR3 spans 15 residues.

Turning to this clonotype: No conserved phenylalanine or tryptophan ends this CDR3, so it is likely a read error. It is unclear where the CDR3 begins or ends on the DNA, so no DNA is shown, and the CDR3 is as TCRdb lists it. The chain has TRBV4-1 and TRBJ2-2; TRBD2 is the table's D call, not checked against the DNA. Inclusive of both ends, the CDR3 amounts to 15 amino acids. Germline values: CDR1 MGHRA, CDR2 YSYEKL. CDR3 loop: CASSLAGDVTGELFL.

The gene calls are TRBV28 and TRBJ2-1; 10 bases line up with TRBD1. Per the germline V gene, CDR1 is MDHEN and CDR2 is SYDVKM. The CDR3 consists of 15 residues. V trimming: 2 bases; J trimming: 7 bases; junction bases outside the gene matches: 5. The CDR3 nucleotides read TGTGCCAGCAGTTTACCCGGGACAGGGGCTAATGAGCAGTTCTTC. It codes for CASSLPGTGANEQFF.

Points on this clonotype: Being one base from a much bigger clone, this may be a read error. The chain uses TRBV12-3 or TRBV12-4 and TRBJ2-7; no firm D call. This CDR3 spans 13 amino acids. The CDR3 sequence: CASGLRESYERYF. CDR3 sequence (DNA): TGTGCCAGCGGTTTAAGGGAATCCTACGAGCGGTACTTC.

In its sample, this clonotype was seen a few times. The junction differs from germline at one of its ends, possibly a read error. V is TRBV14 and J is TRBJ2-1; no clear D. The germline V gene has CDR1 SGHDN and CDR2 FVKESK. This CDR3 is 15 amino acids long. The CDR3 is CASGQGLRSYNEQSF. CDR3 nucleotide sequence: TGTGCCAGCGGCCAAGGTCTTAGGTCCTACAATGAGCAGTCCTTC.

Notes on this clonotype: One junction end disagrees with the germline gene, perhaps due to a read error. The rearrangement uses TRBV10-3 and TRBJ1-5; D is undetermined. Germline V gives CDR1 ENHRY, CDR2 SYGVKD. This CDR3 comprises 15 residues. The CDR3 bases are TGTGCCATCAGTGACTCAGGAGGAAAAGATCAGCCCCAGCGTTTT. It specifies CAISDSGGKDQPQRF.

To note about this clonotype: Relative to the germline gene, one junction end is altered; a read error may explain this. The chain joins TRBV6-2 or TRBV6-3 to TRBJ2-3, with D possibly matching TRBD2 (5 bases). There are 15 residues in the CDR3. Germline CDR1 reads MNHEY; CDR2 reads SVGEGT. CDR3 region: CASSDGPAESDTHYF. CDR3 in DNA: TGTGCCAGCAGTGACGGACCAGCGGAGTCAGATACGCACTATTTT.

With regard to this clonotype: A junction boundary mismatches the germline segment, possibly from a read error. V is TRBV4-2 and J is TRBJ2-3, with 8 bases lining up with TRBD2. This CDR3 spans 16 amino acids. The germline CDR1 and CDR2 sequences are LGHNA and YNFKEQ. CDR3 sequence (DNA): TGTGCCTGCAGCCAAGAAGCGGGAGTAAGTGCAGATACTCAGTATTTT. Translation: CACSQEAGVSADTQYF.

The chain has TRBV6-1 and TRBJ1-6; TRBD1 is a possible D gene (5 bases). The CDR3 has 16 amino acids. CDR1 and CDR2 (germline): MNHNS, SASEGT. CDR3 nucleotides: TGTGCAAGCGGAAACCGGGACGGGGGACTTAATTCACCCCTCCACTTT. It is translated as CASGNRDGGLNSPLHF.

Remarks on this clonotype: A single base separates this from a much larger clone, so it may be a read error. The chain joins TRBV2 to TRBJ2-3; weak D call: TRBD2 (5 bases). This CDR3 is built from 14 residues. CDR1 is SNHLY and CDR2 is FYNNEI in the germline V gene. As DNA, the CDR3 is TGTGCCAGCAGTGGGGGAGCACAAGCAGATACGCATTATTTT. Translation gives CASSGGAQADTHYF.

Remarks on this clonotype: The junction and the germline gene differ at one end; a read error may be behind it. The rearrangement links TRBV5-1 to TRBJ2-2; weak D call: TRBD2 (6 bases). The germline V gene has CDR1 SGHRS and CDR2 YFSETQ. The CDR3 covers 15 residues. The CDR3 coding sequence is TGCGCCATCAGCCATCCGCTCGGGGGTACCGGGGAGCTGTTTTTT. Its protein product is CAISHPLGGTGELFF.

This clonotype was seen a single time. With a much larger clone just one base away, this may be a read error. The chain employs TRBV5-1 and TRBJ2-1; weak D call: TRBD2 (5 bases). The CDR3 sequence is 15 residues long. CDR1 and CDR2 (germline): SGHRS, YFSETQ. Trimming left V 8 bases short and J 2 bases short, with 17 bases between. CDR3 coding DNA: TGCGCCAGAAGCGCTGGACTCACAGCCTACAATGAGCAGTTCTTC. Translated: CARSAGLTAYNEQFF.